Each of the 10 T cell receptor beta chains below was sequenced from the same sample in a study of type 1 regulatory T cells. TCRdb used MiXCR to reprocess the reads, holding one entry per CDR3 protein. This sample has around 65,000 distinct CDR3 sequences; approximately 47% occur once, and the top ten carry more than 2%. Which antigens these TCRs recognize remains unknown. Sequencing input: cultured non-Tr1 T cells, either the whole culture or a sorted T cell fraction (not recorded which). All receptors derive from a human donor in good health.

This clonotype was observed a few times. V usage is TRBV12-3 or TRBV12-4 and J usage is TRBJ1-5; perhaps TRBD1 as D (6 bases). Trimming stripped 6 bases from V and 6 bases from J, with 18 bases between. This CDR3 region has 15 residues. The DNA for the CDR3 is TGTGCCAGCAGCCGAGGGAGGGGGGTTGGTCAGCCCCAGCATTTT. This gives the protein CASSRGRGVGQPQHF.

The chain has TRBV4-1 and TRBJ2-2; TRBD2 agrees at 8 bases. In germline, CDR1 is MGHRA, CDR2 YSYEKL. This CDR3 has 17 residues. Trimming at V came to 4 bases and at J to 5 bases, leaving 12 bases not matched to a gene. The CDR3 DNA sequence: TGCGCCAGCAGCCGGTCGGGGGGGGCCCTGGGGACCGGGGAGCTGTTTTTT. Its translation is CASSRSGGALGTGELFF.

The chain is built from TRBV4-1 and TRBJ2-5; tentatively, D is TRBD2 (5 bases). CDR1 is MGHRA, CDR2 YSYEKL, per germline. The CDR3 is 12 residues long. V was pared by 4 bases and J by 7 bases, with 10 bases between. DNA for the CDR3: TGCGCCAGCAGCCTTTCTCGGGGGACCCAGTACTTC. Translated, it gives CASSLSRGTQYF.

This chain joins TRBV20-1 and TRBJ2-7, with D uncertain. V lost 1 base and J lost 2, with 3 bases in between. The CDR3 extends over 11 amino acids. Germline lookup yields CDR1 DFQATT and CDR2 SNEGSKA (reference sequence). CDR3 protein: CSARGPYEQYF. CDR3 DNA: TGCAGTGCTAGAGGACCCTACGAGCAGTACTTC.

This clonotype was detected only a few times. The chain has TRBV6-2 or TRBV6-3 and TRBJ2-1; D not resolved. This CDR3 has 15 residues. The germline V gene encodes CDR1 MNHEY and CDR2 SVGEGT. V was clipped by 4 bases and J by 3 bases, with 13 bases between them. The CDR3 sequence: CASSSLIRSYNEQFF. The CDR3 DNA follows: TGTGCCAGCAGTTCGTTAATCAGGAGCTACAATGAGCAGTTCTTC.

This chain uses TRBV11-2 with TRBJ1-2, with D tentatively TRBD1 (5 bases). V was pared by 3 bases and J by 8 bases, with 10 bases between. Germline V gene data show CDR1 as SGHAT and CDR2 as FQNNGV. The CDR3 is 12 residues long. CDR3 bases: TGTGCCAGCAGCTTTGAAGGGGACGGCTACACCTTC. It is translated as CASSFEGDGYTF. Full variable domain (outside the CDR3, taken from reference TRBV11-2 and TRBJ1-2): EAGVAQSPRYKIIEKRQSVAFWCNPISGHATLYWYQQILGQGPKLLIQFQNNGVVDDSQLPKDRFSAERLKGVDSTLKIQPAKLEDSAVYLCASSFEGDGYTFGSGTRLTVV.

In this sample, this clonotype turned up a few times. V usage is TRBV30 and J usage is TRBJ1-5; 8 bases fit TRBD1. V gave up 2 bases and J gave up 6 bases; unmatched junction bases: 6. CDR3 length: 14 amino acids. Germline V CDR1 and CDR2: GTSNPN, SVGIG (reference sequence). In DNA, the CDR3 is TGTGCCTGGAGTCCGGGACAGGCAGGTCAGCCCCAGCATTTT. Translating gives CAWSPGQAGQPQHF.

This clonotype was detected only once. Here the CDR3 omits its conserved ending phenylalanine or tryptophan, so a read error is the likely source. The V gene is TRBV12-3 or TRBV12-4, the J gene TRBJ1-2; a weak D match, TRBD1 (6 bases). The V and J ends lost 2 bases and 8 bases respectively, with 18 bases between them. The CDR3 spans 15 residues. For the CDR3, the DNA is TGTGCCAGCAGTTTAAAGGGGGGGCCAGCTACGGGCTACACCCTC. The encoded protein is CASSLKGGPATGYTL.

The chain is built from TRBV5-1 and TRBJ2-1; D call uncertain. Germline assignment: CDR1 SGHRS and CDR2 YFSETQ. This CDR3 region has 13 residues. Trimming took 0 bases from V and 6 from J, leaving 7 bases between them. CDR3: CASSLGDGNEQFF. In DNA form, the CDR3 reads TGCGCCAGCAGCTTGGGAGACGGCAATGAGCAGTTCTTC.

J is TRBJ2-3 and V is TRBV7-9; D possibly corresponds to TRBD2 (5 bases). Germline CDR1 and CDR2: SEHNR and FQNEAQ (reference sequence). Trimming took off 5 bases at V and 0 bases at J, with 27 bases between the two ends. The CDR3 is made up of 20 amino acids. CDR3 region: CASSPRRTAAEPASTDTQYF. The CDR3 bases are TGTGCCAGCAGCCCCCGCAGAACTGCAGCGGAACCCGCTAGCACAGATACGCAGTATTTT.